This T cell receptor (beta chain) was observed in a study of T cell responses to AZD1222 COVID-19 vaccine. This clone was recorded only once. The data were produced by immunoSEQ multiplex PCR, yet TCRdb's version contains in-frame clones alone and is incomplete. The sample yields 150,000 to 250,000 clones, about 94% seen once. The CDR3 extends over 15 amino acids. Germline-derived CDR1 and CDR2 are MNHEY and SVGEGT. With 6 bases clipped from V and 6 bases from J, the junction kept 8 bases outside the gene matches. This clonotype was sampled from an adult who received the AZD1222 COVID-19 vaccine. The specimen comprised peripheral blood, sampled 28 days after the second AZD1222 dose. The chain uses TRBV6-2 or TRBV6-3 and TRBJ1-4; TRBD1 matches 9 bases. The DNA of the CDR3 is TGTGCCAGCAGCCTACTAACAGGGGGCCATGAAAAACTGTTTTTT. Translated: CASSLLTGGHEKLFF.